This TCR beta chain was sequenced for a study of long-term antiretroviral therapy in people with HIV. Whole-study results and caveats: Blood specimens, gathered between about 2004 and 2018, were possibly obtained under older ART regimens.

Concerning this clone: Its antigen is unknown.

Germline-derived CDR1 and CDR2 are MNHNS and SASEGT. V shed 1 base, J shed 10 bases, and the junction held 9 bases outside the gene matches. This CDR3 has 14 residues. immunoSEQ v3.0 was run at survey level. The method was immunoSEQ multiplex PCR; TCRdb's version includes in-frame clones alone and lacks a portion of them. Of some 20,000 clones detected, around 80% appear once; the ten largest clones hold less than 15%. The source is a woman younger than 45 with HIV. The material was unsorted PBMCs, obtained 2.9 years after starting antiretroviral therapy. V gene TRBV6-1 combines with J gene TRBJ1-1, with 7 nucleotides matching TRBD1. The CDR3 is CASSEGPDRLLAFF. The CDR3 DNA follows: TGTGCCAGCAGTGAAGGGCCGGACAGGCTTTTAGCTTTCTTT.